Below, one TCR beta chain is given with its context. Antigen: not known. From the 5' RACE reads, TCRdb called clonotypes with MiXCR, one entry per CDR3 protein. Among 550,000 to 800,000 distinct CDR3 sequences listed, 7% to 7.5% were seen once. The data belong to a study of identical twins. Germline V gives CDR1 SGHRS, CDR2 YFSETQ. This CDR3 is built from 15 residues. V trimming: 3 bases; J trimming: 0 bases; junction bases outside the gene matches: 2. General study findings and limits: Conclusions came from cross-sectional statistical analysis, not from following the same donors. Researchers caution that invariant MAIT and iNKT cells could partly confound zero-insertion analyses.

The data also belong to a second study, concerning yellow fever vaccine responses in identical twins.

The sequence derives from a woman between 18 and 29 years old in good health. V and J are TRBV5-1 and TRBJ1-1, with 10 bases identical to TRBD1. The sample taken for sequencing was PBMCs. The CDR3 DNA sequence: TGCGCCAGCAGCTGGGGACAGGGGTTGAACACTGAAGCTTTCTTT. Protein: CASSWGQGLNTEAFF.